The sequence of this T cell receptor (beta chain) was determined in a study of blood T cell repertoires in COVID-19. Study context: T cells, B-cell-depleted T cells, or PBMCs supplied cDNA or gDNA.

Germline CDR1 SGHNT, CDR2 YENEEA. This CDR3 region has 15 residues. The V and J ends lost 5 bases and 5 bases respectively, with 18 bases between them. Source study methods: Amplified reference gene primers provided the basis for estimating nucleated cell counts. The table came from immunoSEQ multiplex PCR; TCRdb's copy has only in-frame clones and leaves some out. The DNA gave D and trimming, while V, J and clone size come from that table. The table shows some 56,000 clones, with 84% occurring only once. Sample: peripheral blood. This sequence joins TRBV11-3 and TRBJ2-5; possible D gene TRBD2, 6 bases. The sequence came from a woman aged 80 or over with acute or convalescent COVID-19. The CDR3 DNA is TGTGCCAGCAGCCCCGGACAAGTTCGGGAGGAGACCCAGTACTTC. It translates to CASSPGQVREETQYF.